These T cell receptor beta chains were read from a single sample in a study of Graves' ophthalmopathy and Graves' hyperthyroidism. TCRdb reprocessed the multiplex PCR reads via MiXCR and lists one record per CDR3 protein. The sample carries hundreds of thousands of distinct CDR3 sequences, over 13% recorded once. Material: blood. The receptor source for this set is a woman aged 30 to 39 with Graves' ophthalmopathy. The CDR3 runs from the conserved cysteine through the conserved F or W. Fields, in order: clone size, CDR3 length, V gene, D gene, J gene, CDR3 DNA, CDR3 protein. A D gene is named only where the DNA matches it firmly. Part of the rows lack a size; the others show once, few, many or a class for expanded clones.

abundance: many; len: 12; v_gene: TRBV6-1; d_gene: TRBD1; j_gene: TRBJ2-7; CDR3nt: TGTGCCATAGGGACAGGGCTCGACGAGCAGTACTTC; CDR3aa: CAIGTGLDEQYF
abundance: -; len: 14; v_gene: TRBV3-1; d_gene: -; j_gene: TRBJ2-2; CDR3nt: TGTGCCAGCAGCCACCGGGGGAACACCGGGGAGCTGTTTTTT; CDR3aa: CASSHRGNTGELFF
abundance: -; len: 18; v_gene: TRBV9; d_gene: TRBD1; j_gene: TRBJ1-3; CDR3nt: TGTGCCAGCAGCGACCCTTTGACAGGGGGCACCTCTGGAAACACCATATATTTT; CDR3aa: CASSDPLTGGTSGNTIYF
abundance: many; len: 13; v_gene: TRBV20-1; d_gene: -; j_gene: TRBJ2-2; CDR3nt: TGCAGTGCTAGATACCCGAACACCGGGGAGCTGTTTTTT; CDR3aa: CSARYPNTGELFF
abundance: many; len: 14; v_gene: TRBV27; d_gene: -; j_gene: TRBJ2-5; CDR3nt: TGTGCCAGCAGTCCCGGACTTCCCAGGGAGACCCAGTACTTC; CDR3aa: CASSPGLPRETQYF
abundance: many; len: 13; v_gene: TRBV10-3; d_gene: -; j_gene: TRBJ2-4; CDR3nt: TGTGCCATCAGTACGGGTATAGGGAACATTCAGTACTTC; CDR3aa: CAISTGIGNIQYF
abundance: many; len: 14; v_gene: TRBV14; d_gene: -; j_gene: TRBJ1-6; CDR3nt: TGTGCCAGCAGCCAAGGGGGGAATAATTCACCCCTCCACTTT; CDR3aa: CASSQGGNNSPLHF
abundance: many; len: 15; v_gene: TRBV7-2; d_gene: -; j_gene: TRBJ1-5; CDR3nt: TGTGCCAGCAGACTCCAGGACGTCAGCAATCAGCCCCAGCATTTT; CDR3aa: CASRLQDVSNQPQHF
abundance: few; len: 19; v_gene: TRBV12-3/TRBV12-4; d_gene: -; j_gene: TRBJ1-6; CDR3nt: TGTGCCAGCAGTTTACTTTGGTTTTTAGACGGAACCTATAATTCACCCCTCCACTTT; CDR3aa: CASSLLWFLDGTYNSPLHF
abundance: -; len: 15; v_gene: TRBV20-1; d_gene: -; j_gene: TRBJ2-5; CDR3nt: TGCAGTGCTAGCAGCTCCCGGGGGGCCGGGGAGACCCAGTACTTC; CDR3aa: CSASSSRGAGETQYF
abundance: many; len: 16; v_gene: TRBV6-1; d_gene: TRBD1; j_gene: TRBJ1-2; CDR3nt: TGTGCCAGCAGTGAAGCGTTCAGGGGGCGCGACTATGGCTACACCTTC; CDR3aa: CASSEAFRGRDYGYTF
abundance: many; len: 12; v_gene: TRBV6-1; d_gene: -; j_gene: TRBJ2-2; CDR3nt: TGTGCCAGCACCGAAAGGGTCGGGGAGCTGTTTTTT; CDR3aa: CASTERVGELFF
abundance: -; len: 16; v_gene: TRBV7-3; d_gene: TRBD1; j_gene: TRBJ2-7; CDR3nt: TGTGCCAGCAGCTTAGGGCGACAGGGGAGTCCCTACGAGCAGTACTTC; CDR3aa: CASSLGRQGSPYEQYF
abundance: many; len: 17; v_gene: TRBV7-8; d_gene: -; j_gene: TRBJ1-3; CDR3nt: TGTGCCAGCAGCCCAGGGCGGCAGCGGACCTCTGGAAACACCATATATTTT; CDR3aa: CASSPGRQRTSGNTIYF
abundance: many; len: 15; v_gene: TRBV2; d_gene: -; j_gene: TRBJ2-5; CDR3nt: TGTGCCAGCAGTGAAGCTGGGCTAGGCCAAGAGACCCAGTACTTC; CDR3aa: CASSEAGLGQETQYF
abundance: many; len: 15; v_gene: TRBV6-2/TRBV6-3; d_gene: TRBD1; j_gene: TRBJ2-2; CDR3nt: TGTGCCAGCAGACCGGGACAGAGGAACACCGGGGAGCTGTTTTTT; CDR3aa: CASRPGQRNTGELFF
abundance: many; len: 14; v_gene: TRBV6-1; d_gene: -; j_gene: TRBJ1-1; CDR3nt: TGTGCCAGTCAAGAGGGACACTTGAACACTGAAGCTTTCTTT; CDR3aa: CASQEGHLNTEAFF
abundance: once; len: 13; v_gene: TRBV20-1; d_gene: TRBD1; j_gene: TRBJ1-1; CDR3nt: TGCAGTGCGGCACAGGGGATTAACACTGAAGCTTTCTTT; CDR3aa: CSAAQGINTEAFF
abundance: many; len: 14; v_gene: TRBV12-3/TRBV12-4; d_gene: -; j_gene: TRBJ1-3; CDR3nt: TGTGCCAGCAGCCCGTTCCGGGCTGGAAACACCATATATTTT; CDR3aa: CASSPFRAGNTIYF
abundance: many; len: 17; v_gene: TRBV12-3/TRBV12-4; d_gene: -; j_gene: TRBJ1-2; CDR3nt: TGTGCCAGCAGTTTAGCGCAAATTCCAAACAGGGTGTATGGCTACACCTTC; CDR3aa: CASSLAQIPNRVYGYTF
abundance: many; len: 14; v_gene: TRBV9; d_gene: -; j_gene: TRBJ2-7; CDR3nt: TGTGCCAGCAGCCCCCGACTCCAAAGCCACGAGCAGTACTTC; CDR3aa: CASSPRLQSHEQYF
abundance: -; len: 15; v_gene: TRBV4-2; d_gene: -; j_gene: TRBJ2-2; CDR3nt: TGTGCCAGCAGCCGAAATCCGGGTGGGACCGGGGAGCTGTTTTTT; CDR3aa: CASSRNPGGTGELFF
abundance: few; len: 12; v_gene: TRBV18; d_gene: -; j_gene: TRBJ2-4; CDR3nt: TGTGCCAGCTCACCGGGGTTTCACATTCAGTACTTC; CDR3aa: CASSPGFHIQYF
abundance: many; len: 13; v_gene: TRBV6-5; d_gene: TRBD1; j_gene: TRBJ2-7; CDR3nt: TGTGCCAGCAGTCGGACAGGGTTAAGCGAGCAGTACTTC; CDR3aa: CASSRTGLSEQYF
abundance: -; len: 12; v_gene: TRBV6-2/TRBV6-3; d_gene: TRBD1; j_gene: TRBJ1-1; CDR3nt: TGTGCCAGCAGTACCGACAGGGAGGGAGCTTTCTTT; CDR3aa: CASSTDREGAFF
abundance: -; len: 18; v_gene: TRBV5-4; d_gene: -; j_gene: TRBJ2-4; CDR3nt: TGTGCCAGCAGCCGTATCCCCCTGGTCAGGGAGGCCAAAAACATTCAGTACTTC; CDR3aa: CASSRIPLVREAKNIQYF
abundance: -; len: 12; v_gene: TRBV6-1; d_gene: -; j_gene: TRBJ2-5; CDR3nt: TGTGCGGCCGGAGGGGGGTCAGAGACCCAGTACTTC; CDR3aa: CAAGGGSETQYF
abundance: many; len: 14; v_gene: TRBV6-5; d_gene: -; j_gene: TRBJ2-7; CDR3nt: TGTGCCAGCAGTTACCCTCGACAGAACTACGAGCAGTACTTC; CDR3aa: CASSYPRQNYEQYF
abundance: many; len: 17; v_gene: TRBV20-1; d_gene: TRBD2; j_gene: TRBJ2-7; CDR3nt: TGCAGTGCTAGAGATACGACTAGCGATAAACTAATCTACGAGCAGTACTTC; CDR3aa: CSARDTTSDKLIYEQYF
abundance: many; len: 16; v_gene: TRBV6-5; d_gene: -; j_gene: TRBJ1-2; CDR3nt: TGTGCCAGCAGTTACGTCCGGGGGGAGTTGGACTATGGCTACACCTTC; CDR3aa: CASSYVRGELDYGYTF
abundance: many; len: 13; v_gene: TRBV27; d_gene: -; j_gene: TRBJ2-7; CDR3nt: TGTGCCGGCAAGGATGGGGGAACCTACGAGCAGTACTTC; CDR3aa: CAGKDGGTYEQYF
abundance: few; len: 14; v_gene: TRBV11-2; d_gene: -; j_gene: TRBJ2-7; CDR3nt: TGTGCCAGCAGCTACCCCGGGACGTTCTACGAGCAGTACTTC; CDR3aa: CASSYPGTFYEQYF
abundance: -; len: 17; v_gene: TRBV6-4; d_gene: -; j_gene: TRBJ1-5; CDR3nt: TGTGCCAGCAGGGTACTCGGGGGCGGGTATAGCAATCAGCCCCAGCATTTT; CDR3aa: CASRVLGGGYSNQPQHF
abundance: -; len: 14; v_gene: TRBV6-2/TRBV6-3; d_gene: -; j_gene: TRBJ1-2; CDR3nt: TGTGCCAGCAGTTACTCGCAGAGGGGAGATGGCTACACCTTC; CDR3aa: CASSYSQRGDGYTF
abundance: many; len: 14; v_gene: TRBV7-6; d_gene: -; j_gene: TRBJ2-5; CDR3nt: TGTGCCAGCAGCTTTCGGGGTCCCCAAGAGACCCAGTACTTC; CDR3aa: CASSFRGPQETQYF
abundance: many; len: 15; v_gene: TRBV6-1; d_gene: TRBD1; j_gene: TRBJ2-2; CDR3nt: TGTGCCAGCAGGCCGGGACAGGGATGGGCCGGGGAGCTGTTTTTT; CDR3aa: CASRPGQGWAGELFF
abundance: -; len: 16; v_gene: TRBV28; d_gene: -; j_gene: TRBJ2-7; CDR3nt: TGTGCCAGCAACCCTCCGGGACAAATTTTCTCCTACGAGCAGTACTTC; CDR3aa: CASNPPGQIFSYEQYF
abundance: many; len: 14; v_gene: TRBV6-1; d_gene: -; j_gene: TRBJ2-5; CDR3nt: TGTGCCAGCCTTAATCCAGGGATCTCGGAGACCCAGTACTTC; CDR3aa: CASLNPGISETQYF
abundance: -; len: 15; v_gene: TRBV15; d_gene: TRBD1; j_gene: TRBJ2-7; CDR3nt: TGTGCCACCAGCACCGACGGACAGGGGCGCTACGAGCAGTACTTC; CDR3aa: CATSTDGQGRYEQYF
abundance: many; len: 16; v_gene: TRBV20-1; d_gene: -; j_gene: TRBJ2-2; CDR3nt: TGCAGTGCTACCAACTATTTAGCACGGAACACCGGGGAGCTGTTTTTT; CDR3aa: CSATNYLARNTGELFF
abundance: many; len: 13; v_gene: TRBV6-2/TRBV6-3; d_gene: -; j_gene: TRBJ1-5; CDR3nt: TGTGCCAGCAGTTACCCCTTTAATCAGCCCCAGCATTTT; CDR3aa: CASSYPFNQPQHF
abundance: -; len: 14; v_gene: TRBV7-2; d_gene: -; j_gene: TRBJ1-1; CDR3nt: TGTGCCAGCAGCTTCTCCGGACGGTCCACTGAAGCTTTCTTT; CDR3aa: CASSFSGRSTEAFF